These T cell receptor beta chains were read from a single sample in a study of shared clonotypes between healthy human individuals. Generated by immunoSEQ multiplex PCR, the TCRdb table keeps only in-frame clones and is missing some. The sample lists roughly 2,000,000 clones; around 95% were seen once. Input material: naive CD8+ T cells from PBMCs. The receptor set was obtained from a man aged 18 to 30 in good health. Some clones in this sample may be carry-over from other donors' samples. Both conserved end residues are part of each CDR3. D genes are given only for firm matches. Not all rows give a size; the values are once, few, many and, for expanded clones, a class.

TRBJ1-1,NA,NA,TRBV6-5,CASSYVQRTEAFF,TGTGCCAGCAGTTACGTACAGCGGACTGAAGCTTTCTTT
TRBJ2-1,TRBD1,NA,TRBV9,CASSVEDRGLYNEQFF,TGTGCCAGCAGCGTAGAGGACAGGGGGCTCTACAATGAGCAGTTCTTC
TRBJ2-1,NA,NA,TRBV5-4,CASSSPLGTYNEQFF,TGTGCCAGCAGCTCCCCGTTGGGCACCTACAATGAGCAGTTCTTC
TRBJ2-7,NA,NA,TRBV2,CASSTSRADRSYEQYF,TGTGCCAGCAGTACGTCCAGGGCCGACCGCTCCTACGAGCAGTACTTC
TRBJ2-7,NA,once,TRBV5-6,CASSTWEAATYEQYF,TGTGCCAGCAGCACCTGGGAAGCGGCCACCTACGAGCAGTACTTC
TRBJ2-6,TRBD2,few,TRBV7-9,CASSFGRAGANVLTF,TGTGCCAGCAGCTTTGGGAGGGCCGGGGCCAACGTCCTGACTTTC
TRBJ1-2,NA,NA,TRBV6-6,CASSYIDGENYGYTF,TGTGCCAGCAGTTATATAGACGGGGAAAACTATGGCTACACCTTC
TRBJ2-1,TRBD1,NA,TRBV10-3,CAISGGDRASYNEQFF,TGTGCCATCAGTGGGGGGGACAGGGCCTCCTACAATGAGCAGTTCTTC
TRBJ2-1,TRBD1,NA,TRBV7-6,CASSFGQGANNEQFF,TGTGCCAGCAGCTTTGGACAGGGGGCGAACAATGAGCAGTTCTTC
TRBJ2-7,NA,NA,TRBV2,CASGGVQYEQYF,TGTGCCAGCGGTGGGGTCCAATACGAGCAGTACTTC
TRBJ2-2,TRBD2,NA,TRBV7-7,CASSLEREGLGTGELFF,TGTGCCAGCAGCTTAGAGCGGGAGGGCCTTGGCACCGGGGAGCTGTTTTTT
TRBJ1-4,NA,NA,TRBV6-5,CASSYEGNNEKLFF,TGTGCCAGCAGTTACGAAGGGAATAATGAAAAACTGTTTTTT
TRBJ2-7,NA,NA,TRBV9,CASSVDPGVGYEQYF,TGTGCCAGCAGCGTAGATCCGGGAGTGGGCTACGAGCAGTACTTC
TRBJ2-7,TRBD2,NA,TRBV7-9,CASSLRTSGRDYEQYF,TGTGCCAGCAGCTTAAGAACAAGCGGGAGGGACTACGAGCAGTACTTC
TRBJ2-1,TRBD2,NA,TRBV27,CASSYHLAGPLHNEQFF,TGTGCCAGCAGCTACCATCTAGCGGGGCCCCTCCACAATGAGCAGTTCTTC
TRBJ2-7,NA,NA,TRBV5-6,CASSLALEPYEQYF,TGTGCCAGCAGCTTAGCTCTTGAGCCCTACGAGCAGTACTTC
TRBJ2-3,TRBD2,NA,TRBV27,CASSSTSASTDTQYF,TGTGCCAGCAGTTCGACTAGCGCTAGCACAGATACGCAGTATTTT
TRBJ2-1,NA,NA,TRBV2,CASSGPIENEQFF,TGTGCCAGCAGTGGCCCGATAGAAAATGAGCAGTTCTTC
TRBJ2-1,NA,once,TRBV19,CASTSREISNEQFF,TGTGCCAGTACCTCCAGGGAGATCTCCAATGAGCAGTTCTTC
TRBJ1-5,NA,NA,TRBV5-5,CASSKDQPTLFNQPQHF,TGTGCCAGCAGCAAAGACCAGCCAACTTTATTCAATCAGCCCCAGCATTTT
TRBJ2-5,TRBD1,NA,TRBV10-3,CARAQGAQETQYF,TGTGCCAGGGCTCAGGGGGCCCAAGAGACCCAGTACTTC
TRBJ2-7,TRBD2,NA,TRBV27,CASGSELAGSYEQYF,TGTGCCAGCGGATCAGAACTAGCGGGATCCTACGAGCAGTACTTC
TRBJ1-1,TRBD1,NA,TRBV7-8,CASSPTGGGNAFF,TGTGCCAGCAGCCCAACAGGGGGAGGGAATGCTTTCTTT
TRBJ1-5,NA,NA,TRBV27,CASSGRGSNQPQHF,TGTGCCAGCAGTGGAAGGGGGAGCAATCAGCCCCAGCATTTT
TRBJ2-4,NA,NA,TRBV28,CASSLVQGSNIQYF,TGTGCCAGCAGTTTGGTCCAGGGATCGAACATTCAGTACTTC
TRBJ2-5,TRBD1,NA,TRBV13,CASSPRDRALQETQYF,TGTGCCAGCAGCCCTCGGGACAGGGCCCTCCAAGAGACCCAGTACTTC
TRBJ1-2,NA,NA,TRBV27,CASSQGSTYGYTF,TGTGCCAGCAGTCAGGGGTCTACCTATGGCTACACCTTC
TRBJ1-1,NA,NA,TRBV10-3,CAISPVQTRSVSEAFF,TGTGCCATCAGTCCCGTGCAGACTCGGTCGGTCTCTGAAGCTTTCTTT
TRBJ2-7,NA,NA,TRBV14,CASSHLPGRASYEQYF,TGTGCCAGCAGCCATTTACCGGGACGGGCCTCCTACGAGCAGTACTTC
TRBJ2-7,NA,NA,TRBV7-6,CASSARPGKGYEQYF,TGTGCCAGCAGCGCCCGTCCGGGTAAAGGCTACGAGCAGTACTTC
TRBJ1-2,NA,NA,TRBV28,CASSLLSEGGYTF,TGTGCCAGCAGTTTATTGTCTGAGGGGGGCTACACCTTC
TRBJ1-5,TRBD1,NA,TRBV27,CASSSSDGQGGSNQPQHF,TGTGCCAGCAGTTCCTCGGACGGACAGGGGGGAAGCAATCAGCCCCAGCATTTT
TRBJ2-1,NA,NA,TRBV27,CASRSGTVLFNEQFF,TGTGCCAGCAGATCCGGGACTGTACTTTTCAATGAGCAGTTCTTC
TRBJ1-3,TRBD1,NA,TRBV6-1,CASSGDRGSGNTIYF,TGTGCCAGCAGCGGTGACAGGGGTTCAGGAAACACCATATATTTT
TRBJ1-1,NA,NA,TRBV7-6,CASSLAQGGFMNTEAFF,TGTGCCAGCAGCTTAGCCCAGGGCGGATTCATGAACACTGAAGCTTTCTTT
TRBJ1-1,NA,NA,TRBV11-3,CASGVTGSTEAFF,TGTGCCAGCGGTGTCACGGGGAGCACTGAAGCTTTCTTT
TRBJ1-1,NA,NA,TRBV15,CATSRDGGLKEAFF,TGTGCCACCAGCAGAGATGGGGGGCTCAAAGAAGCTTTCTTT
TRBJ2-7,NA,NA,TRBV15,CATSWGPENYEQYF,TGTGCCACCAGCTGGGGACCCGAAAACTACGAGCAGTACTTC